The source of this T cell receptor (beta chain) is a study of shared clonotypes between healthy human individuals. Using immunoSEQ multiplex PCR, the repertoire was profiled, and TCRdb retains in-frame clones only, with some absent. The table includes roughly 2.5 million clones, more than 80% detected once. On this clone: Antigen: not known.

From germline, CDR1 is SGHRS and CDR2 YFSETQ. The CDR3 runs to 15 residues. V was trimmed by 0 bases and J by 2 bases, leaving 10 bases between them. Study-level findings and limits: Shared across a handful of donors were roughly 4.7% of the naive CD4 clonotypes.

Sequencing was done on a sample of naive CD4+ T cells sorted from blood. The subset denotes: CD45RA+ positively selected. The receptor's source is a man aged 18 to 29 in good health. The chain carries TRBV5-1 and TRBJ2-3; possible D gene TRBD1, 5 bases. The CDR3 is CASSLAQGSTDTQYF. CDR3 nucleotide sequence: TGCGCCAGCAGCTTGGCCCAGGGTTCCACAGATACGCAGTATTTT.